One sample yielded the 25 T cell receptor beta chains listed below, sequenced in a study of blood T cell repertoires in COVID-19. The table came from immunoSEQ multiplex PCR; TCRdb's copy has only in-frame clones and leaves some out. The repertoire holds about 270,000 clones, with approximately 90% as singletons. Specimen: PBMCs or T cells enriched from blood (not recorded which). The receptor set was obtained from a woman aged 35 to 49 with acute COVID-19.

CDR3 in amino acids: CASSQGRQLQETQYF. CDR3 bases: TGTGCCAGCAGCCAAGGAAGACAGCTTCAAGAGACCCAGTACTTC. The V call is TRBV14, the J call TRBJ2-5; a weak D match, TRBD1 (5 bases). The CDR3 runs to 15 residues. V lost 1 base to trimming and J lost 2 bases, with 11 bases between them. Germline V lookup: CDR1 SGHDN, CDR2 FVKESK.

This chain uses TRBV29-1 with TRBJ2-7, with D tentatively TRBD1 (5 bases). The CDR3 is made up of 11 amino acids. Looked up from germline, CDR1 is SQVTM and CDR2 is ANQGSEA. V dropped 6 bases and J dropped 4 bases, with 10 bases sitting between them. This CDR3 is CSVGDGYEQYF. Written as DNA, the CDR3 is TGCAGCGTAGGGGATGGGTACGAGCAGTACTTC.

The chain couples TRBV6-6 to TRBJ1-2; D may be TRBD1 (5 bases). The germline V and J ends were trimmed by 6 bases and 4 bases, with 12 bases remaining between them. The CDR3 contains 13 residues. Germline V gene lookup returns CDR1 MNHNY and CDR2 SVGAGI (reference sequence). Written as DNA, the CDR3 is TGTGCCAGCAGAGAGACAGATAGCTATGGCTACACCTTC. Amino acid sequence: CASRETDSYGYTF.

V usage is TRBV7-9 and J usage is TRBJ2-3, with 7 bases identical to TRBD2. CDR1 and CDR2 from the germline V gene are SEHNR and FQNEAQ (reference sequence). The CDR3 covers 16 residues. V trimming: 3 bases; J trimming: 0 bases; junction bases outside the gene matches: 6. The CDR3: CASSFSSGTSTDTQYF. CDR3 DNA sequence: TGTGCCAGCAGCTTTTCTAGCGGAACTAGCACAGATACGCAGTATTTT.

This chain connects TRBV9 to TRBJ1-2, with 10 bases matching TRBD1. Germline assignment: CDR1 SGDLS and CDR2 YYNGEE. The CDR3 is 18 residues long. J gave up 0 bases and V 0 bases, and 8 bases lay outside the gene matches. CDR3 coding DNA: TGTGCCAGCAGCGTAGGACAGGGGGCAAAAAACACTAACTATGGCTACACCTTC. Its translation: CASSVGQGAKNTNYGYTF.

The V call is TRBV5-4, the J call TRBJ2-2, with 10 bases fitting TRBD2. V shed 2 bases and J 7 bases; nucleotides not matched to a gene: 2. Looked up from germline, CDR1 is SGHNT and CDR2 is YYREEE (reference sequence). The length of the CDR3 is 14 residues. The CDR3, as DNA: TGTGCCAGCAGCTTTAGCGGGAGGAACGGGGAGCTGTTTTTT. It encodes CASSFSGRNGELFF.

This rearrangement joins TRBV7-2 to TRBJ1-5; D unresolved. The V and J ends lost 2 bases and 4 bases respectively, with 12 bases between them. This CDR3 region has 15 residues. Germline CDR1 and CDR2: SGHTA and FQGNSA. CDR3 loop: CASSLTGSLNQPQHF. The CDR3 nucleotides read TGTGCCAGCAGCTTAACGGGGTCCCTAAATCAGCCCCAGCATTTT.

The V gene is TRBV5-1, the J gene TRBJ2-1, with D possibly TRBD2 on 6 matching bases. In germline, CDR1 is SGHRS, CDR2 YFSETQ. This CDR3 is 13 amino acids long. Trimming removed 4 bases from V and 13 bases from J, with 18 bases in between. CDR3 sequence (DNA): TGCGCCAGCAGCCGGACTATCAACTCGGACCAGTTCTTC. It encodes CASSRTINSDQFF.

The chain has TRBV27 and TRBJ2-3; 9 bases map to TRBD2. The CDR3 extends over 16 amino acids. Germline values: CDR1 MNHEY, CDR2 SMNVEV (reference sequence). After removal of 0 bases from V and 4 bases from J, the junction contained 5 bases not matched to a gene. The CDR3 is CASSLSRGGAPDTQYF. The CDR3 DNA reads TGTGCCAGCAGTTTATCTCGCGGGGGGGCCCCAGATACGCAGTATTTT.

In its sample, this clone was seen once. The chain recombines TRBV25-1 with TRBJ2-1, with 8 bases aligning to TRBD2. The CDR3 has 16 amino acids. V shed 6 bases, J shed 4 bases, and the junction held 11 bases outside the gene matches. Looked up from germline, CDR1 is MGHDK and CDR2 is SYGVNS. CDR3 sequence (DNA): TGTGCCAGCAGCGCCCCCCTAGCGGGTGTATACAATGAGCAGTTCTTC. This codes for CASSAPLAGVYNEQFF.

Written as DNA, the CDR3 is TGTGCCAGCACCTCGGGGTGGTCGAACACTGAAGCTTTCTTT. It encodes CASTSGWSNTEAFF. This sequence joins TRBV2 and TRBJ1-1; unclear D gene. Germline-derived CDR1 and CDR2 are SNHLY and FYNNEI. The length of the CDR3 is 14 residues. The V end lost 7 bases, the J end lost 1 base, and 13 bases lay between the germline ends.

This clone was recorded only once. This chain joins TRBV28 and TRBJ1-5; D is perhaps TRBD1 (6 bases). Germline V gene sequence: CDR1 MDHEN, CDR2 SYDVKM. The CDR3 is 14 residues long. Deletions cut 6 bases from V and 0 bases from J, with 9 bases between. This CDR3 is CASRLRGSNQPQHF. CDR3 DNA sequence: TGTGCCAGCAGACTCAGGGGTAGCAATCAGCCCCAGCATTTT.

The gene calls are TRBV7-9 and TRBJ1-6; 7 nucleotides line up with TRBD1. CDR1 is SEHNR, CDR2 FQNEAQ, per germline (reference sequence). The CDR3 spans 14 residues. The V gene end was trimmed by 4 bases and the J gene end by 7 bases; junction bases not matched to a gene: 4. CDR3 in amino acids: CASSSDRANSPLHF. In DNA, the CDR3 is TGTGCCAGCAGCTCAGACAGGGCCAATTCACCCCTCCACTTT.

The V call is TRBV27, the J call TRBJ2-1; the match to TRBD2 covers 8 bases. CDR1 is MNHEY and CDR2 is SMNVEV in the germline V gene (reference sequence). The ends lost 3 bases at V and 0 bases at J; junction bases unmatched: 1. This CDR3 has 15 amino acids. CDR3 DNA: TGTGCCAGCAGTTTCGGGAGGGCCTCCTACAATGAGCAGTTCTTC. Translated: CASSFGRASYNEQFF.

The chain combines TRBV7-2 with TRBJ1-6, with D possibly matching TRBD1 (6 bases). The ends were cut back, 5 bases at V and 9 bases at J, with 11 bases in the middle. The CDR3 runs to 13 residues. The germline V gene has CDR1 SGHTA and CDR2 FQGNSA. The CDR3 bases are TGTGCCAGCAGCATCACAGGGCCTTCACCCCTCCACTTT. Translating it yields CASSITGPSPLHF.

The V gene is TRBV7-9, the J gene TRBJ2-3; 10 bases line up with TRBD2. CDR1 and CDR2 from the germline V gene are SEHNR and FQNEAQ (reference sequence). The length of the CDR3 is 15 residues. Germline trimming cut 2 bases from V and 4 bases from J; bases unmatched to any gene: 3. CDR3 sequence reads: CASSLTGLASDTQYF. CDR3 bases: TGTGCCAGCAGCTTAACGGGACTAGCGTCAGATACGCAGTATTTT.

In its sample, this clone was seen once. The chain has TRBV6-5 and TRBJ2-7; TRBD2 aligns across 9 bases. The CDR3 spans 14 residues. The ends lost 10 bases at V and 3 bases at J; junction bases unmatched: 10. The germline gives CDR1 MNHEY, CDR2 SVGAGI. The CDR3 loop reads CATGGGGAFYEQYF. The CDR3 DNA reads as TGTGCCACGGGTGGCGGGGGGGCATTCTACGAGCAGTACTTC.

The V call is TRBV18, the J call TRBJ1-1; 8 bases are a match to TRBD1. The germline gives CDR1 KGHSH, CDR2 LQKENI. The CDR3 extends over 16 amino acids. With V trimmed by 4 bases and J by 0 bases, 7 bases remained unmatched. CDR3 protein: CASSLLGTGLNTEAFF. CDR3 sequence (DNA): TGTGCCAGCTCACTACTCGGGACAGGACTGAACACTGAAGCTTTCTTT.

The V call is TRBV30, the J call TRBJ1-4; no reliable D call. V lost 0 bases, J lost 8 bases, and 16 bases lay in between. Germline values: CDR1 GTSNPN, CDR2 SVGIG (reference sequence). This CDR3 region has 15 residues. The CDR3 is CAWSVRHIGYEKLFF. The CDR3, as DNA: TGTGCCTGGAGTGTACGTCATATCGGGTACGAAAAACTGTTTTTT. Full variable domain (remainder filled in from reference TRBV30 and TRBJ1-4): SQTIHQWPATLVQPVGSPLSLECTVEGTSNPNLYWYRQAAGRGLQLLFYSVGIGQISSEVPQNLSASRPQDRQFILSSKKLLLSDSGFYLCAWSVRHIGYEKLFFGSGTQLSVL.

V usage is TRBV6-5 and J usage is TRBJ1-1; 8 bases are shared with TRBD1. From germline, CDR1 is MNHEY and CDR2 SVGAGI. V shed 7 bases, J shed 5 bases, and the junction held 12 bases outside the gene matches. The CDR3 loop spans 15 amino acids. The CDR3 DNA follows: TGTGCCAGCACCCCTACCGGGGACAGGCGGACTGAAGCTTTCTTT. Translated: CASTPTGDRRTEAFF.

This chain uses TRBV9 with TRBJ2-1; D possibly corresponds to TRBD2 (6 bases). Germline-derived CDR1 and CDR2 are SGDLS and YYNGEE. Trimming cost V 3 bases and J 7 bases, with 17 bases left between them. The CDR3 is made up of 15 amino acids. The DNA of the CDR3 is TGTGCCAGCAGCGCCCGAAATGTTGGGAGGAATGAGCAGTTCTTC. Protein: CASSARNVGRNEQFF.

CDR3 residues: CASSKDRQGSPLHF. The CDR3 nucleotides are TGTGCCAGCTCTAAAGACAGGCAAGGGTCACCCCTCCACTTT. The V and J genes are TRBV18 and TRBJ1-6; maybe TRBD1 (6 bases). CDR3 length: 14 amino acids. Germline V gene lookup returns CDR1 KGHSH and CDR2 LQKENI. The V and J ends lost 6 bases and 10 bases respectively, with 16 bases between them.

This chain joins TRBV29-1 and TRBJ1-2, with TRBD1 matching over 7 bases. V shed 3 bases and J 5 bases; nucleotides not matched to a gene: 6. The V gene's germline CDR1 is SQVTM and CDR2 ANQGSEA. The CDR3 extends over 13 amino acids. The CDR3, as DNA: TGCAGCGTTGATTCCAGGGGGGTTTATGGCTACACCTTC. This encodes CSVDSRGVYGYTF.

This clone was recorded only once. The J gene is TRBJ1-5, the V gene TRBV7-9; 9 nucleotides match TRBD1. Germline trimming cut 5 bases from V and 4 bases from J; bases unmatched to any gene: 3. Germline V gives CDR1 SEHNR, CDR2 FQNEAQ (reference sequence). The CDR3 is made up of 14 amino acids. The CDR3, as DNA: TGTGCCAGCAGCGAGGGACAGGGAAATCAGCCCCAGCATTTT. This codes for CASSEGQGNQPQHF.

This rearrangement joins TRBV21-1 to TRBJ1-1. TRBV21-1 constitutes a pseudogene. The CDR3 loop spans 12 amino acids. CDR3 DNA: TGTGCCAGCAGCAGGGGAGACACTGAAGCTTTCTTT. Amino acids: CASSRGDTEAFF.